The source of this T cell receptor beta chain is a study of OX40 agonist ivuxolimab in advanced cancers. At the level of the study: Each patient was given ivuxolimab into a vein every 2 weeks, at 0.01 to 10 mg/kg. Overall study findings and caveats: The study did not work out the antigen specificity of the expanded peripheral T cells. Low normalized T-cell clonal expansion also characterized some of the nonresponders. By week 6 at 0.1 to 3.0 mg/kg, blood CD4+ and CD8+ T cells had expanded clonally.

A note on this clone: No antigen is known for it.

Assay: immunoSEQ multiplex PCR; the TCRdb copy retains only in-frame clones and omits some. Among about 100,000 clones listed, around 93% were seen once. The sequencing used CD4+ or CD8+ T cells sorted from blood, collected in a trial of the OX40 agonist ivuxolimab. The TCR was taken from an adult with an advanced solid tumor such as melanoma, head and neck, liver or kidney cancer.

The CDR3 bases are TGCGCCAGCAGCCAAGCCCGGACAGGGGGCAAAGGCTACACCTTC. It specifies CASSQARTGGKGYTF. The chain combines TRBV4-3 with TRBJ1-2; 11 nucleotides line up with TRBD1. Germline CDR1 reads LGHNA; CDR2 reads YSLEER. This CDR3 has 15 residues. V was clipped by 1 base and J by 8 bases; unmatched bases: 6.